The 19 T cell receptor beta chains given below trace back to one sample, sequenced in a study of Ad26.COV2.S vaccination and SARS-CoV-2 variants (dated by TCRdb to about 2021). The sample's treatment or condition label, in plain terms: 15 to 20 received Ad26.COV2.S at low or high dose, single or two shots; 5 received placebo; per-sample allocation not given. For vaccine and placebo recipients, the sequenced repertoires came from samples collected on day 63 after the first injection. Libraries came from the immunoSEQ multiplex PCR assay. The table comes from immuneACCESS by way of TCRdb, which keeps in-frame sequences with V and J called. Part of the clones is missing from these tables; in studies checked, under half for an unresolved V gene and the rest for unknown reasons. For this sample there are about 500,000 clones; 80% to 90% appear just once. The ten largest clones add up to more than 1.5% of the sample.

The material was peripheral blood, obtained in a trial of Ad26.COV2.S vaccine versus placebo. These receptors all come from a person between 18 and 65 years old who received the Ad26.COV2.S COVID-19 vaccine or a placebo.

J is TRBJ2-7 and V is TRBV4-2; D may match TRBD1 or TRBD2 (5 bases each). The CDR3 is 14 amino acids. V was cut by 0 bases and J by 4 bases, with 10 bases left in between. CDR1 and CDR2 from the germline V gene are LGHNA and YNFKEQ. The CDR3 nucleotides read TGTGCCAGCAGCCAAGATAGTGGGGGATACGAGCAGTACTTC. This translates into CASSQDSGGYEQYF.

The V call is TRBV7-9, the J call TRBJ2-7; TRBD1 aligns across 7 bases. Germline CDR1 and CDR2: SEHNR and FQNEAQ (reference sequence). This CDR3 contains 16 residues. V was clipped by 1 base and J by 6 bases; unmatched bases: 12. This CDR3 reads CASSLVGTGAKGEQYF. DNA of the CDR3: TGTGCCAGCAGCTTAGTTGGCACAGGGGCAAAGGGCGAGCAGTACTTC.

The J gene is TRBJ1-2, the V gene TRBV18; maybe TRBD1 (6 bases). The CDR3 is 16 amino acids. Trimming took off 1 base at V and 4 bases at J, with 16 bases between the two ends. Germline CDR1 and CDR2: KGHSH and LQKENI. CDR3 sequence reads: CASSPRYRDGGYGYTF. The CDR3 nucleotides are TGTGCCAGCTCACCACGTTACAGGGACGGGGGCTATGGCTACACCTTC.

The rearrangement joins TRBV2 to TRBJ1-5; D gene unclear. V was shortened by 5 bases and J by 3 bases, with 8 bases between the two germline ends. Germline V gene lookup returns CDR1 SNHLY and CDR2 FYNNEI. The CDR3 contains 13 residues. The CDR3 DNA follows: TGTGCCAGCAGTCAGGAGTTCAATCAGCCCCAGCATTTT. It is translated as CASSQEFNQPQHF.

V gene TRBV20-1 combines with J gene TRBJ2-3; D perhaps matches TRBD2 (6 bases). The ends were cut back, 3 bases at V and 5 bases at J, with 12 bases in the middle. This CDR3 spans 13 amino acids. Germline values: CDR1 DFQATT, CDR2 SNEGSKA (reference sequence). The CDR3 region is CSASRGMGDTQYF. CDR3 bases: TGCAGTGCTAGTCGGGGGATGGGAGATACGCAGTATTTT.

The gene calls are TRBV5-1 and TRBJ2-1; TRBD1 matches 7 bases. Germline V gene sequence: CDR1 SGHRS, CDR2 YFSETQ. Trimming cost V 4 bases and J 5 bases; bases outside gene matches: 9. The CDR3 totals 15 residues. CDR3 nucleotide sequence: TGCGCCAGCAGCCCGAGAACCGGGACAGACAATGAGCAGTTCTTC. This codes for CASSPRTGTDNEQFF.

V usage is TRBV30 and J usage is TRBJ2-1; TRBD2 matches 14 bases. With V trimmed by 3 bases and J by 0 bases, 7 bases remained unmatched. The V gene's germline CDR1 is GTSNPN and CDR2 SVGIG (reference sequence). This CDR3 has 18 residues. DNA of the CDR3: TGTGCCTGGAGATCCGGGACTAGCGGGAGAAGCTCCTACAATGAGCAGTTCTTC. Protein sequence: CAWRSGTSGRSSYNEQFF.

Of note for this clone: The junction departs from the called germline gene at one end, perhaps through a read error. The chain combines TRBV2 with TRBJ2-1; a possible D gene is TRBD2 (6 bases). The length of the CDR3 is 12 residues. Germline CDR1 SNHLY, CDR2 FYNNEI. The CDR3 loop is CASSERPGLPLF. In DNA form, the CDR3 reads TGTGCCAGCAGTGAAAGACCGGGACTCCCTCTCTTC.

The chain uses TRBV19 and TRBJ1-2, with 7 nucleotides matching TRBD1. The CDR3 loop spans 14 amino acids. V dropped 1 base and J dropped 5; count of bases not matched to a gene: 4. Germline loops: CDR1 LNHDA, CDR2 SQIVND (reference sequence). Here the CDR3 DNA reads TGTGCCAGTAGTATAGGGGGACAGTCTTATGGCTACACCTTC. Translation gives CASSIGGQSYGYTF.

The chain joins TRBV6-2 or TRBV6-3 to TRBJ1-4, with D tentatively TRBD1 (5 bases). The CDR3 length is 14 residues. V was cut by 5 bases and J by 6 bases, with 13 bases left in between. The V gene's germline CDR1 is MNHEY and CDR2 SVGEGT. The CDR3 DNA follows: TGTGCCAGCAGTCACAGGTCGGATGATGAAAAACTGTTTTTT. Residues: CASSHRSDDEKLFF.

The V gene is TRBV9, the J gene TRBJ1-3; D is undetermined. Per the germline V gene, CDR1 is SGDLS and CDR2 is YYNGEE. Trimming stripped 4 bases from V and 4 bases from J, with 12 bases between. The CDR3 is made up of 14 amino acids. The CDR3 sequence: CASSPVAAGNTIYF. In DNA form, the CDR3 reads TGTGCCAGCAGCCCCGTGGCGGCCGGAAACACCATATATTTT. Full variable domain (missing parts from reference TRBV9 and TRBJ1-3): DSGVTQTPKHLITATGQRVTLRCSPRSGDLSVYWYQQSLDQGLQFLIQYYNGEERAKGNILERFSAQQFPDLHSELNLSSLELGDSALYFCASSPVAAGNTIYFGEGSWLTVV.

The chain couples TRBV5-1 to TRBJ2-2, with TRBD2 matching 11 bases. The CDR3 is made up of 16 amino acids. Germline CDR1 is SGHRS and CDR2 is YFSETQ. After removal of 4 bases from V and 3 bases from J, the junction contained 5 bases not matched to a gene. The CDR3 nucleotides are TGCGCCAGCAGCATGACTAGCGGGACATACACCGGGGAGCTGTTTTTT. It encodes CASSMTSGTYTGELFF.

This sequence joins TRBV29-1 and TRBJ1-2; D is undetermined. CDR1 SQVTM and CDR2 ANQGSEA come from the germline V gene. V was cut by 7 bases and J by 2 bases, with 11 bases left in between. The CDR3 is 12 amino acids. CDR3 DNA sequence: TGCAGCGCCGCGGGGTCAAACTATGGCTACACCTTC. This gives the protein CSAAGSNYGYTF.

The chain joins TRBV7-3 to TRBJ2-7; 7 bases agree with TRBD2. Germline V lookup: CDR1 SGHTA, CDR2 FQGTGA. The junction had 7 bases not matched to a gene; V was cut back by 4 bases and J by 7 bases. The CDR3 consists of 13 residues. CDR3 protein: CASSSTAGREQYF. The CDR3 DNA reads as TGTGCCAGCAGCTCAACAGCGGGACGAGAGCAGTACTTC.

This clone was found once. The chain uses TRBV6-5 and TRBJ1-1, with no clear D. Germline assignment: CDR1 MNHEY and CDR2 SVGAGI. The V end was cut by 3 bases, the J end by 6 bases, with 20 bases between. This CDR3 contains 16 residues. CDR3 bases: TGTGCCAGCAGTTATAGCGTGCCTGTTGGTGGCGCTGAAGCTTTCTTT. Its translation is CASSYSVPVGGAEAFF.

The chain links TRBV7-2 to TRBJ2-7; D gene ambiguous. Germline assignment: CDR1 SGHTA and CDR2 FQGNSA. Trimming removed 1 base from V and 4 bases from J, with 14 bases in between. CDR3 length equals 15 residues. The CDR3 sequence: CASSLGASSSYEQYF. The CDR3, as DNA: TGTGCCAGCAGCTTAGGGGCTAGTTCTAGTTACGAGCAGTACTTC.

A few counts support this clone. The rearrangement uses TRBV27 and TRBJ1-2; TRBD1 matches 8 bases. Germline values: CDR1 MNHEY, CDR2 SMNVEV (reference sequence). The trim removed 3 bases at V and 8 bases at J, leaving 5 bases unmatched. The CDR3 is 13 residues long. CDR3 bases: TGTGCCAGCAGTTTTACGACAGGGGACGGCTACACCTTC. Protein product: CASSFTTGDGYTF.

The chain couples TRBV3-1 (or the pseudogene TRBV3-2) to TRBJ1-1, with D possibly TRBD1 on 5 matching bases. CDR3 length: 14 amino acids. The V gene lost 2 bases and the J gene lost 3 bases, with 10 bases spanning the gap. CDR1 and CDR2 from the germline V gene are LGHDT and YNNKEL (reference sequence). The chain's CDR3 is CASSQQGMDTEAFF. CDR3 DNA sequence: TGTGCCAGCAGCCAACAGGGAATGGACACTGAAGCTTTCTTT.

The rearrangement joins TRBV7-9 to TRBJ2-2; 7 bases are shared with TRBD2. The CDR3 covers 14 residues. Per germline, CDR1 SEHNR and CDR2 FQNEAQ (reference sequence). The J segment lost 6 bases and the V segment lost 3 bases, leaving 4 bases of the junction unmatched. CDR3: CASSLGLFSGELFF. The CDR3 nucleotides are TGTGCCAGCAGCTTGGGACTATTCTCCGGGGAGCTGTTTTTT.